One and the same sample provided the 29 T cell receptor beta chains below, sequenced in a study of cytomegalovirus exposure and HLA in healthy donors. The study ran its PCR with 60 Vbeta and 13 Jbeta primers. TCRdb's table, derived via immunoSEQ multiplex PCR, lists solely in-frame clones and lacks some. Among over 110,000 clones listed, 82% were seen once. Sample: PBMCs. The receptors originated from a male donor in good health and CMV-seronegative.

This sequence joins TRBV25-1 and TRBJ2-2, with D perhaps TRBD2 (6 bases). The CDR3 runs to 13 residues. Trimming left V 4 bases short and J 7 bases short, with 10 bases between. Germline CDR1 and CDR2: MGHDK and SYGVNS. The CDR3: CASSVSGGGELFF. In nucleotides, the CDR3 is TGTGCCAGCAGTGTGTCCGGGGGCGGGGAGCTGTTTTTT.

The CDR3 DNA reads as TGTGCCACCACCACGCGAGAGGACAGGGAGGAAAAGAGCAATCAGCCCCAGCATTTT. Its translation is CATTTREDREEKSNQPQHF. The V call is TRBV15, the J call TRBJ1-5, with 8 bases matching TRBD1. V lost 7 bases, J lost 1 base, and 18 bases stayed unmatched. The germline CDR1 and CDR2 sequences are LNHNV and YYDKDF (reference sequence). The CDR3 has 19 residues.

The chain is built from TRBV19 and TRBJ2-2, with D maybe TRBD2 (5 bases). This CDR3 contains 15 residues. V was pared by 5 bases and J by 4 bases, with 14 bases between. Germline CDR1 is LNHDA and CDR2 is SQIVND (reference sequence). CDR3 amino acids: CASSPAGRGTGELFF. CDR3 nucleotide sequence: TGTGCCAGTAGTCCGGCTGGTCGGGGCACCGGGGAGCTGTTTTTT.

V is TRBV5-7 and J is TRBJ2-2, with 8 bases fitting TRBD2. TRBV5-7 is an ORF, with its function uncertain. V lost 3 bases and J lost 3; bases outside the gene matches: 7. The CDR3 has 16 amino acids. The CDR3 sequence: CASSSKTSVDTGELFF. The DNA for the CDR3 is TGTGCCAGCAGCTCCAAGACTAGCGTAGACACCGGGGAGCTGTTTTTT.

This rearrangement joins TRBV7-9 to TRBJ2-5; the match to TRBD1 covers 8 bases. Germline CDR1 is SEHNR and CDR2 is FQNEAQ (reference sequence). The V and J ends lost 4 bases and 1 base, in that order; junction bases with no gene match: 2. This CDR3 contains 14 residues. CDR3 in DNA: TGTGCCAGCAGCTCCGGGACAGGCCAAGAGACCCAGTACTTC. Amino acids: CASSSGTGQETQYF.

The CDR3 coding sequence is TGTGCCAGCAGCTCTGTCTCCTACGAGCAGTACTTC. Its protein is CASSSVSYEQYF. The genes are TRBV7-9 and TRBJ2-7; D uncertain. V was clipped by 4 bases and J by 0 bases, with 4 bases between them. Germline V CDR1 and CDR2: SEHNR, FQNEAQ (reference sequence). The CDR3 is 12 residues long.

This clone was counted between two and nine times. Germline is not matched at one junction end, which may reflect a read error. This chain joins TRBV7-9 and TRBJ2-1; TRBD1 matches at 9 bases. The length of the CDR3 is 16 residues. Germline CDR1 SEHNR, CDR2 FQNEAQ (reference sequence). The CDR3 reads CASSQGRQGGFNEQFF. The CDR3 nucleotides are TGCGCCAGCAGCCAAGGTAGACAGGGGGGCTTCAATGAGCAGTTCTTC.

This clone was seen a single time. This chain connects TRBV7-8 to TRBJ2-7; no clear D gene. CDR1 and CDR2 (germline): SGHVS, FQNEAQ. The CDR3 length is 14 residues. V shed 5 bases and J shed 1 base, with 12 bases lying between them. CDR3 nucleotide sequence: TGTGCCAGCAGCCCCCCGGTCTTATCCTACGAGCAGTACTTC. Its protein is CASSPPVLSYEQYF. Combining the CDR3 with reference TRBV7-8 and TRBJ2-7 gives the whole variable domain GAGVSQSPRYKVAKRGQDVALRCDPISGHVSLFWYQQALGQGPEFLTYFQNEAQLDKSGLPSDRFFAERPEGSVSTLKIQRTQQEDSAVYLCASSPPVLSYEQYFGPGTRLTVT.

The chain uses TRBV6-5 and TRBJ2-3; 7 bases are a match to TRBD2. The ends lost 6 bases at V and 2 bases at J; junction bases unmatched: 5. Looked up from germline, CDR1 is MNHEY and CDR2 is SVGAGI. The CDR3 has 14 residues. DNA for the CDR3: TGTGCCAGCAGCCCCGGGACTAACACAGATACGCAGTATTTT. Its protein product is CASSPGTNTDTQYF.

The J gene is TRBJ2-7, the V gene TRBV28; perhaps TRBD1 as D (6 bases). The CDR3 has 14 amino acids. Germline CDR1 reads MDHEN; CDR2 reads SYDVKM. The germline V and J ends were trimmed by 5 bases and 5 bases, with 16 bases remaining between them. This chain's CDR3 is CASSPRVSGDEQYF. The DNA of the CDR3 is TGTGCCAGCAGTCCTAGGGTTTCAGGGGACGAGCAGTACTTC.

This clone was seen a single time. V and J are TRBV7-9 and TRBJ2-5; possibly TRBD1 for D (6 bases). Trimming shortened V by 10 bases and J by 5 bases, and 17 bases separated the two germline ends. Germline V lookup: CDR1 SEHNR, CDR2 FQNEAQ (reference sequence). The CDR3 has 13 amino acids. In DNA form, the CDR3 reads TGTGCCACCGAACAGGGAAGGATGGAGACCCAGTACTTC. As protein: CATEQGRMETQYF.

There are a few counts of this clone. This chain links TRBV7-3 with TRBJ2-1, with TRBD1 matching 7 bases. Germline CDR1 SGHTA, CDR2 FQGTGA. V lost 4 bases, J lost 6 bases, and 9 bases stayed unmatched. The CDR3 extends over 15 amino acids. For the CDR3, the DNA is TGTGCCAGCAGCTCACTCGGGGACAGTATCAATGAGCAGTTCTTC. It specifies CASSSLGDSINEQFF.

The V and J genes are TRBV11-2 and TRBJ2-5; D unclear. Trimming pared 0 bases from V and 4 bases from J, leaving 3 bases between. From germline, CDR1 is SGHAT and CDR2 FQNNGV. CDR3 length: 12 residues. The CDR3 nucleotides are TGTGCCAGCAGCTTAGACCGAGAGACCCAGTACTTC. Protein: CASSLDRETQYF. The whole variable domain, filled in from reference TRBV11-2 and TRBJ2-5, reads EAGVAQSPRYKIIEKRQSVAFWCNPISGHATLYWYQQILGQGPKLLIQFQNNGVVDDSQLPKDRFSAERLKGVDSTLKIQPAKLEDSAVYLCASSLDRETQYFGPGTRLLVL.

This clone has only a few counts. V gene TRBV6-6 combines with J gene TRBJ1-2; TRBD1 is a possible D gene (5 bases). This CDR3 region has 13 residues. CDR1 is MNHNY and CDR2 is SVGAGI in the germline V gene (reference sequence). V lost 2 bases to trimming and J lost 3 bases, with 7 bases between them. The DNA of the CDR3 is TGTGCCAGCAGTTACGGGGCAGACTATGGCTACACCTTC. Protein product: CASSYGADYGYTF.

The chain couples TRBV7-8 to TRBJ2-5; D perhaps matches TRBD1 (6 bases). Germline V gives CDR1 SGHVS, CDR2 FQNEAQ. V lost 5 bases to trimming and J lost 6 bases, with 13 bases between them. The CDR3 runs to 13 residues. The CDR3 loop reads CASSLGGEQTQYF. The CDR3 region has the DNA TGTGCCAGCAGCCTAGGGGGAGAACAGACCCAGTACTTC.

The chain couples TRBV5-1 to TRBJ2-1; possible D gene TRBD2, 6 bases. From germline, CDR1 is SGHRS and CDR2 YFSETQ. The CDR3 is 15 amino acids. V lost 0 bases and J 7 bases, leaving 14 bases between the germline ends. DNA of the CDR3: TGCGCCAGCAGCTTGGGGGACTCGGGGATGAATGAGCAGTTCTTC. Translation gives CASSLGDSGMNEQFF.

V gene TRBV29-1 combines with J gene TRBJ1-3; D not resolved. The CDR3 is 14 amino acids. Trimming took off 6 bases at V and 3 bases at J, with 15 bases between the two ends. The germline gives CDR1 SQVTM, CDR2 ANQGSEA. The CDR3 is CSVAVLEDGNTIYF. The CDR3 DNA follows: TGCAGCGTCGCTGTTCTAGAGGATGGAAACACCATATATTTT.

This clone was detected once. The chain joins TRBV18 to TRBJ2-3; TRBD2 matches 8 bases. J lost 5 bases, V lost 3 bases, and 10 bases had no gene match. Germline CDR1 reads KGHSH; CDR2 reads LQKENI. This CDR3 region has 16 residues. The CDR3 nucleotides read TGTGCCAGCTCACCTCTAGCGGGCGCCTCAGGAGATACGCAGTATTTT. Translating it yields CASSPLAGASGDTQYF.

The chain uses TRBV7-6 and TRBJ2-7; TRBD2 matches 11 bases. Per the germline V gene, CDR1 is SGHVS and CDR2 is FNYEAQ. V trimming: 5 bases; J trimming: 6 bases; junction bases outside the gene matches: 15. CDR3 size: 17 residues. The CDR3 nucleotides are TGTGCCAGCAGCCCTGCGACTAGCGGGACGAGGCTGGCCGAGCAGTACTTC. Encoded protein: CASSPATSGTRLAEQYF.

The chain joins TRBV7-2 to TRBJ2-2; 7 bases are shared with TRBD1. This CDR3 has 15 residues. After removal of 2 bases from V and 2 bases from J, the junction contained 2 bases not matched to a gene. The V gene's germline CDR1 is SGHTA and CDR2 FQGNSA. CDR3 coding DNA: TGTGCCAGCAGCTTATACAGGGGAAACACCGGGGAGCTGTTTTTT. Protein sequence: CASSLYRGNTGELFF.

The chain links TRBV7-3 to TRBJ2-6; no reliable D call. V was clipped by 1 base and J by 6 bases, with 10 bases between them. Germline CDR1 SGHTA, CDR2 FQGTGA. This CDR3 has 15 amino acids. The CDR3 region is CASSLRGSAANVLTF. The CDR3, as DNA: TGTGCCAGCAGCTTAAGAGGTTCGGCGGCCAACGTCCTGACTTTC.

The genes are TRBV6-1 and TRBJ1-1, with D hard to call. Trimming removed 6 bases at V and 0 bases at J, with 8 bases between. The CDR3 runs to 13 residues. CDR1 and CDR2 (germline): MNHNS, SASEGT. The CDR3 DNA is TGTGCCAGCAGCCCGGGGATGAACACTGAAGCTTTCTTT. Protein product: CASSPGMNTEAFF.

The sample holds a few counts of this clone. The gene calls are TRBV2 and TRBJ2-5; TRBD1 aligns across 8 bases. The ends lost 3 bases at V and 4 bases at J; junction bases unmatched: 7. The CDR3 totals 15 residues. The germline V gene has CDR1 SNHLY and CDR2 FYNNEI. This chain's CDR3 is CASSDTGGQVETQYF. The CDR3 DNA is TGTGCCAGCAGTGATACAGGGGGGCAGGTAGAGACCCAGTACTTC.

The chain carries TRBV7-9 and TRBJ2-1, with D maybe TRBD2 (6 bases). The V gene's germline CDR1 is SEHNR and CDR2 FQNEAQ (reference sequence). The CDR3 runs 16 residues. V dropped 2 bases and J dropped 2 bases, with 13 bases sitting between them. CDR3: CASSLPVGGTYNEQFF. CDR3 DNA: TGTGCCAGCAGCTTACCGGTGGGAGGTACCTACAATGAGCAGTTCTTC.

The chain has TRBV11-2 and TRBJ2-7; the D gene is possibly TRBD2 (6 bases). The germline CDR1 and CDR2 sequences are SGHAT and FQNNGV. There are 14 residues in the CDR3. V was cut by 5 bases and J by 3 bases, with 14 bases left in between. The CDR3 bases are TGTGCCAGCAGCCCCCTGCGGGGTAGCTACGAGCAGTACTTC. Translation: CASSPLRGSYEQYF.

This chain connects TRBV4-1 to TRBJ2-7, with 12 bases lining up with TRBD2. J was trimmed by 6 bases and V by 6 bases; bases with no gene match: 9. This CDR3 spans 15 amino acids. The germline CDR1 and CDR2 sequences are MGHRA and YSYEKL. The CDR3 loop is CASSPGLAGKSEQYF. For the CDR3, the DNA is TGCGCCAGCAGTCCTGGACTAGCGGGAAAATCCGAGCAGTACTTC.

The chain joins TRBV4-2 to TRBJ1-3; D is unclear. CDR1 is LGHNA and CDR2 is YNFKEQ in the germline V gene. The CDR3 is 17 residues long. With 1 base removed from V and 0 bases from J, the gap between germline ends came to 13 bases. For the CDR3, the DNA is TGTGCCAGCAGCCAAGGGATCCTACAGAGCTCTGGAAACACCATATATTTT. Encoded protein: CASSQGILQSSGNTIYF.

The V and J genes are TRBV7-9 and TRBJ2-1, with D maybe TRBD1 (6 bases). CDR3 length equals 14 residues. With 3 bases removed from V and 1 base from J, the gap between germline ends came to 7 bases. Looked up from germline, CDR1 is SEHNR and CDR2 is FQNEAQ (reference sequence). The CDR3 sequence: CASSFQGSYNEQFF. DNA of the CDR3: TGTGCCAGCAGCTTCCAGGGGTCCTACAATGAGCAGTTCTTC.

The genes are TRBV7-9 and TRBJ1-1; TRBD1 is a possible D gene (5 bases). Trimming removed 2 bases at V and 1 base at J, with 14 bases between. Per germline, CDR1 SEHNR and CDR2 FQNEAQ (reference sequence). This CDR3 contains 16 residues. The CDR3 bases are TGTGCCAGCAGCTTACCCTCGGGACTGCCGAACACTGAAGCTTTCTTT. Translation: CASSLPSGLPNTEAFF. Supplemented by reference TRBV7-9 and TRBJ1-1, the full variable domain reads DTGVSQNPRHKITKRGQNVTFRCDPISEHNRLYWYRQTLGQGPEFLTYFQNEAQLEKSRLLSDRFSAERPKGSFSTLEIQRTEQGDSAMYLCASSLPSGLPNTEAFFGQGTRLTVV.